This T cell receptor (beta chain) is from a study of shared clonotypes between healthy human individuals. About the study: Contributing individuals were a couple of females and a few males aged 18 to 49. Findings and caveats of the study: Sampling was confined to blood; repertoires within tissues likely differ.

Assay: immunoSEQ multiplex PCR; the TCRdb copy retains only in-frame clones and omits some. There are 2,500,000 or so clones in the sample; about 90% occur only once, and about 0.41% lies in the top ten. This clone was observed a single time. The antigen remains unidentified. There are 15 residues in the CDR3. CDR1 is SGHRS and CDR2 is YFSETQ in the germline V gene. Trimming shortened V by 0 bases and J by 5 bases, and 14 bases separated the two germline ends. The sequence was collected from a man between 18 and 29 years old in good health. Some clones in this sample may be carry-over from other donors' samples. The chain couples TRBV5-1 to TRBJ1-1; D gene unclear. Sequenced material: naive CD4+ T cells from PBMCs. Subset of the sample: CD45RA+ positively selected. The CDR3 loop is CASSLGLGGGTEAFF. The CDR3 DNA sequence: TGCGCCAGCAGCTTGGGACTCGGAGGTGGTACTGAAGCTTTCTTT.